This TCR beta chain comes out of a study of blood T cell repertoires in COVID-19. As for the study in general: Some COVID-19 samples were acute and others convalescent; all came from the United States, Italy and Spain. In each case, the material was cDNA or gDNA derived from T cells, B-cell-depleted T cells, or PBMCs.

Seattle researchers signed up patients amid active infection and tracked them longitudinally. Source study methods: Estimated nucleated cell counts came from reference gene primer amplification. Profiled with immunoSEQ multiplex PCR; TCRdb holds only in-frame clones, not every one. From that table come the V and J calls and clone size; the DNA was used to work out D and trimming. This repertoire shows a few hundred thousand clones, roughly 86% found once; its top ten account for over 9%. This clone has just a few counts. V was clipped by 4 bases and J by 2 bases, with 12 bases between them. This CDR3 contains 14 residues. CDR1 and CDR2 from the germline V gene are SNHLY and FYNNEI.

The TCR comes from a woman under 40 with COVID-19, enrolled during active disease. This chain links TRBV2 with TRBJ2-7; a weak D match, TRBD1 (5 bases). The sequencing sample was made of peripheral blood. CDR3 sequence reads: CASSAAQVTYEQYF. The CDR3 DNA reads as TGTGCCAGCAGTGCCGCACAGGTCACCTACGAGCAGTACTTC.